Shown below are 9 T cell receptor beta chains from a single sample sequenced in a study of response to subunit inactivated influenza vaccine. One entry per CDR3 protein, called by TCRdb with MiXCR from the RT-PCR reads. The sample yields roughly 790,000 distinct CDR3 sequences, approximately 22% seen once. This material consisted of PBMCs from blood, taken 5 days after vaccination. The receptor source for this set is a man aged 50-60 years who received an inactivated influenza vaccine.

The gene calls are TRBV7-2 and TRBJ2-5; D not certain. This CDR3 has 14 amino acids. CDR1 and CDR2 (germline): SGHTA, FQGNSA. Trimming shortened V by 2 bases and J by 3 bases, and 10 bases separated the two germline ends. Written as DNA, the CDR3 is TGTGCCAGCAGCTTAAGCCGCTCCAAAGAGACCCAGTACTTC. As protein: CASSLSRSKETQYF. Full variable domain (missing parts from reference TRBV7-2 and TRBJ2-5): GAGVSQSPSNKVTEKGKDVELRCDPISGHTALYWYRQSLGQGLEFLIYFQGNSAPDKSGLPSDRFSAERTGGSVSTLTIQRTQQEDSAVYLCASSLSRSKETQYFGPGTRLLVL.

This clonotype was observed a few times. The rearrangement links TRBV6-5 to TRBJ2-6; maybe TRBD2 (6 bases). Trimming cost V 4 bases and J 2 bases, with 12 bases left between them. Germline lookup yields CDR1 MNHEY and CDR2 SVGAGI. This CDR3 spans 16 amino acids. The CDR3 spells CASSSVSGAGANVLTF. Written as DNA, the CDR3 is TGTGCCAGCAGTTCCGTTTCGGGAGCTGGGGCCAACGTCCTGACTTTC.

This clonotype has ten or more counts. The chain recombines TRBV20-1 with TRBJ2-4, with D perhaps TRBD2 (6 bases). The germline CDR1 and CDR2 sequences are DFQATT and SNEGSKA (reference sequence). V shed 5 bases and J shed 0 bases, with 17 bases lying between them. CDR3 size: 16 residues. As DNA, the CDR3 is TGCAGTGCTTCCGGGACTTCTCAACTAGCCAAAAACATTCAGTACTTC. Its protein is CSASGTSQLAKNIQYF.

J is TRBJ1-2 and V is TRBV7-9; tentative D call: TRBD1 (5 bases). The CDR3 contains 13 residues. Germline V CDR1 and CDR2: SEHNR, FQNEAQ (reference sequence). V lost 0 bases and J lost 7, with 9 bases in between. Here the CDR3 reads CASSLAGRAGYTF. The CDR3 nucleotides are TGTGCCAGCAGCTTAGCGGGGCGGGCTGGCTACACCTTC.

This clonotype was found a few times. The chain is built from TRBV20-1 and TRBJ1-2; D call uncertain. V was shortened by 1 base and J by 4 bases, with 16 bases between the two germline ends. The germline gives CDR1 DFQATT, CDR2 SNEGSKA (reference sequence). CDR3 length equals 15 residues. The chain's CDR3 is CSARAGSQWIYGYTF. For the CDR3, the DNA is TGCAGTGCTAGAGCGGGCAGTCAGTGGATCTATGGCTACACCTTC.

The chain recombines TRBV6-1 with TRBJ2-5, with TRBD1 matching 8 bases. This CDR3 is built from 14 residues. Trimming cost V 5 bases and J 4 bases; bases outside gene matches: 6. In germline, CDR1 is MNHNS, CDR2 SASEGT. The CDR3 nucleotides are TGTGCCAGCAGTCCCGGACAGGGCGGAGAGACCCAGTACTTC. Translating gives CASSPGQGGETQYF.

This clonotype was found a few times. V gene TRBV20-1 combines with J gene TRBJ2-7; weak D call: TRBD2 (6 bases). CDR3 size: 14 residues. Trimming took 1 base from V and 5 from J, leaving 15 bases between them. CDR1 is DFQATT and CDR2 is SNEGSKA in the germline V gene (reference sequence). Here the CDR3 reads CSARVGRERNEQYF. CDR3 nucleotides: TGCAGTGCTAGAGTGGGACGGGAGAGAAACGAGCAGTACTTC.

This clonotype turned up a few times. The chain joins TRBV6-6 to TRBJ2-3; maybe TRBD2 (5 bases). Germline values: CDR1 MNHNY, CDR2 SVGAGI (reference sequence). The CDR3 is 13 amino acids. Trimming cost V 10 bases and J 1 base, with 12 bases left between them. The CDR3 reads CATGLPGTDTQYF. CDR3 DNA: TGTGCCACCGGACTCCCCGGCACAGATACGCAGTATTTT.

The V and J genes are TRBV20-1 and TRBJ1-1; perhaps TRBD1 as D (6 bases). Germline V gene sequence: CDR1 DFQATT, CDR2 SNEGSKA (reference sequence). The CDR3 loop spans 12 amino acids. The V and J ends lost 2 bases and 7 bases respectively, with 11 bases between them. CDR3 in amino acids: CSARRGGNEAFF. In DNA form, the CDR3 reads TGCAGTGCTAGAAGGGGGGGTAATGAAGCTTTCTTT.